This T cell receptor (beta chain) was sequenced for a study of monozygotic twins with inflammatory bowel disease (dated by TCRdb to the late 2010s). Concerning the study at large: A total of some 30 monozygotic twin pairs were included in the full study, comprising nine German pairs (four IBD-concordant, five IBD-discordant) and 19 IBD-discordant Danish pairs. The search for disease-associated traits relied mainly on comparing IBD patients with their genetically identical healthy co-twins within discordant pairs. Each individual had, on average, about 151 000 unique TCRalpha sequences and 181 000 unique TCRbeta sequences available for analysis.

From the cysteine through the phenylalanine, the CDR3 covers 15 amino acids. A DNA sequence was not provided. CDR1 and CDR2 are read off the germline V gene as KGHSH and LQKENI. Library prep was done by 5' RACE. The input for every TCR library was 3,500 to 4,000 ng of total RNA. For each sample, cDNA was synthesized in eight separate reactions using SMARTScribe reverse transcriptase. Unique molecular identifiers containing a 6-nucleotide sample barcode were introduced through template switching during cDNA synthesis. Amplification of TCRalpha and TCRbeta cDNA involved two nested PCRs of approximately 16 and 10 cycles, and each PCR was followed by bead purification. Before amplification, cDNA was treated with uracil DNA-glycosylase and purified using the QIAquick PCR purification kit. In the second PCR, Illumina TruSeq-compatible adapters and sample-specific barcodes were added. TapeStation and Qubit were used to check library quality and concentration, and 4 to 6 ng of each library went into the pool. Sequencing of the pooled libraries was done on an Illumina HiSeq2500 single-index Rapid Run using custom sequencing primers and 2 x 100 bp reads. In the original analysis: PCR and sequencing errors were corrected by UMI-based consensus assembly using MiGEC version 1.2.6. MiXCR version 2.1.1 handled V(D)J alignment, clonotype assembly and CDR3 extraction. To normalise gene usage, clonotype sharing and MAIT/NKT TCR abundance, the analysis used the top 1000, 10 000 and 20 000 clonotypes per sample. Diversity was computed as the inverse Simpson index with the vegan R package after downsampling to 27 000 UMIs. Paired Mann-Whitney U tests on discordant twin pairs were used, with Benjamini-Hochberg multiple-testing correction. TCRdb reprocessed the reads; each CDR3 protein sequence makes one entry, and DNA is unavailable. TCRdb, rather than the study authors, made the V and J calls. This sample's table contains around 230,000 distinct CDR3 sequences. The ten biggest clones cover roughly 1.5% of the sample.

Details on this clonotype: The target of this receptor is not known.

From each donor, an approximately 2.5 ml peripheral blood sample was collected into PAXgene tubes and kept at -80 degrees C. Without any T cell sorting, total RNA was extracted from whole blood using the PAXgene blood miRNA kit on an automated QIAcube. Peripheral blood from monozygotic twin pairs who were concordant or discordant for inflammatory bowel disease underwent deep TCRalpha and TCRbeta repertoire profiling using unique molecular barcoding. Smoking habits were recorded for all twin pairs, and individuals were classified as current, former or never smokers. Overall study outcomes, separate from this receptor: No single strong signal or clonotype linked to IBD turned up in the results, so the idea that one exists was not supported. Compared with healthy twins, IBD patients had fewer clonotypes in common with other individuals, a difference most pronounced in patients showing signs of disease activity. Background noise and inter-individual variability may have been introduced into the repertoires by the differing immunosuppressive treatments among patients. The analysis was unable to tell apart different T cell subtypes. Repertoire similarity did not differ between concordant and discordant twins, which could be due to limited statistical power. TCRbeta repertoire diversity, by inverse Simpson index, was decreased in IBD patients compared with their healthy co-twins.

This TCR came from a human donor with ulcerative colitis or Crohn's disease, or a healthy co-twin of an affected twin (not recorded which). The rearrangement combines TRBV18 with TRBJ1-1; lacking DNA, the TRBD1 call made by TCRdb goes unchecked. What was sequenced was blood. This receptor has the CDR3 CASSRRQGAATEAFF.